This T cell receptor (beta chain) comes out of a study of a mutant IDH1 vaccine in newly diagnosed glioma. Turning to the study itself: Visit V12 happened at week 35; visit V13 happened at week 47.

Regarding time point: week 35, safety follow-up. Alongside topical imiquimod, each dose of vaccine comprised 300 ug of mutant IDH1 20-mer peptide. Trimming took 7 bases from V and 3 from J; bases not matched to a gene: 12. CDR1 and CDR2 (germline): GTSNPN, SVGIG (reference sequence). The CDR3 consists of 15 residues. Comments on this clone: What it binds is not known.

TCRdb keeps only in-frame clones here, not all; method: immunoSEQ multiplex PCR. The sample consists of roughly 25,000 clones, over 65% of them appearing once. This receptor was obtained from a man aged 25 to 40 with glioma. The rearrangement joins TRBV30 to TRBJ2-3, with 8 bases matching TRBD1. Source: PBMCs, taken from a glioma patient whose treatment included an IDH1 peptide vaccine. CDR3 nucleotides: TGTGCCTCAAAACGCAGGGGGCTCTGGACAGATACGCAGTATTTT. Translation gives CASKRRGLWTDTQYF. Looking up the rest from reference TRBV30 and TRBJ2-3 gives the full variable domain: SQTIHQWPATLVQPVGSPLSLECTVEGTSNPNLYWYRQAAGRGLQLLFYSVGIGQISSEVPQNLSASRPQDRQFILSSKKLLLSDSGFYLCASKRRGLWTDTQYFGPGTRLTVL.